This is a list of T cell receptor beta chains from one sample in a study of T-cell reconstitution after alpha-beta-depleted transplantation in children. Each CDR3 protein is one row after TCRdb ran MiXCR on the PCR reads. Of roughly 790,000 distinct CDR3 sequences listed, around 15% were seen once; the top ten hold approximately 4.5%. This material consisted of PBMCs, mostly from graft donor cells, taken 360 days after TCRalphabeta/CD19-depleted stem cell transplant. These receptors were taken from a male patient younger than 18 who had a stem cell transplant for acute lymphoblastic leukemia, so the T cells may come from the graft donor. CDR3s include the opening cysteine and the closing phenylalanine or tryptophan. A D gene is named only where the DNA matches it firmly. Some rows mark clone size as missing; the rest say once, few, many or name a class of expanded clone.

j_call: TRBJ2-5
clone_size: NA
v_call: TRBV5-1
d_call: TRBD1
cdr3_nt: TGCGCCAGCATAAGGGAACAGGGGGAGACCCAGTACTTC
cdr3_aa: CASIREQGETQYF

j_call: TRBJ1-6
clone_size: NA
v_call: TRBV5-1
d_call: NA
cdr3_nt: TGCGCCAGCAGCTTGGACCCTAGGGGTTCACCCCTCCACTTT
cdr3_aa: CASSLDPRGSPLHF

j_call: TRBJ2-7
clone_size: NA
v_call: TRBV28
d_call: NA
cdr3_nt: TGTGCCATGGGCCCCGGGGTAAGCTGCTACGAGCAGTACTTC
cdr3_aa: CAMGPGVSCYEQYF

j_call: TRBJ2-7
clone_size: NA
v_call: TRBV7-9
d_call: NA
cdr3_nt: TGTGCCAGCAGCTCCTTTGGCCGGGCCCTCTCCTACGAGCAGTACTTC
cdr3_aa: CASSSFGRALSYEQYF

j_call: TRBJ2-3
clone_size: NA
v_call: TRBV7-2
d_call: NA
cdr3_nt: TGTGCCAGCAGCTTCGGCCCCTTGGGAGATACGCAGTATTTT
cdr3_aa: CASSFGPLGDTQYF

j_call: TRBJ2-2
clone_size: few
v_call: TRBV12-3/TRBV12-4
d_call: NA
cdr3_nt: TGTGCCAGCAGTTTTAATAGGGGAATCTCATCCGGGGAGCTGTTTTTT
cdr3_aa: CASSFNRGISSGELFF

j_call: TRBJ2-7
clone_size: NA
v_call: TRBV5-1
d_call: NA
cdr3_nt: TGCGCCAGCAGCTTGAACGGAGCTCCCTACGAGCAGTACTTC
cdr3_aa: CASSLNGAPYEQYF

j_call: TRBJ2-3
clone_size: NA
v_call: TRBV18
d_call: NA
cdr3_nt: TGTGCCAGCTCACCCGCCCTGAACACAGATACGCAGTATTTT
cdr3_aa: CASSPALNTDTQYF

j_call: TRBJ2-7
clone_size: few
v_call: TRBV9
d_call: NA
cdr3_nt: TGTGCCAGCAGCGTAGTCCCGAACTCCTACGAGCAGTACTTC
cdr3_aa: CASSVVPNSYEQYF

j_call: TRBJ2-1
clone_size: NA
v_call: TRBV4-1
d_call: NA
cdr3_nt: TGCGCCAGCAGCCAAGATGATGCCTACTACAATGAGCAGTTCTTC
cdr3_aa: CASSQDDAYYNEQFF

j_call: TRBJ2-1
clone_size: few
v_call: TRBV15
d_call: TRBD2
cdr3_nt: TGTGCCACCAGCAGACCACCTCCGGGACTATACAATGAGCAGTTCTTC
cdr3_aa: CATSRPPPGLYNEQFF

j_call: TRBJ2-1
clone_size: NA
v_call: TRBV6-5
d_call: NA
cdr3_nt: TGTGCCAGCAGTTACTCGAAAGGGCCCCATGAGCAGTTCTTC
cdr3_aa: CASSYSKGPHEQFF

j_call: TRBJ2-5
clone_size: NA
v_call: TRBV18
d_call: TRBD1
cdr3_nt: TGTGCCAGCTCACCACTCCCGGGACAGGGTACATCCGGCGGCGAGACCCAGTACTTC
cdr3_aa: CASSPLPGQGTSGGETQYF

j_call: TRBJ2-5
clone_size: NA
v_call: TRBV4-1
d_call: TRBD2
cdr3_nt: TGCGCCAGCAGCCATCCGGGACTAGCGGGGGAGACCCAGTACTTC
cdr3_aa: CASSHPGLAGETQYF

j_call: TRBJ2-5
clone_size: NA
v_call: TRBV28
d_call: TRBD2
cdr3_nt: TGTGCCAGCAGTGAGAGCGGGAGAGGGAAAAGACAAGAGACCCAGTACTTC
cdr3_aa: CASSESGRGKRQETQYF

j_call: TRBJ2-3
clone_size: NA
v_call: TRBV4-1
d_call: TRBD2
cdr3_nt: TGCGCCAGCAGCCCCCCCGTGGCGGGGGGAGCGGGTACGCAGTATTTT
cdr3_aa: CASSPPVAGGAGTQYF

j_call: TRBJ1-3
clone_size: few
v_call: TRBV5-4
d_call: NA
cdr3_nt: TGTGCCAGCAGCGCGGGGGGCAGGGGCATTGGAAACACCATATATTTT
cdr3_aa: CASSAGGRGIGNTIYF

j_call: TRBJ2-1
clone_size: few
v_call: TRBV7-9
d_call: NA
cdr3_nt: TGTGCCAGCGTCGGTCGGGGTGCAGTACTATCCTACAATGAGCAGTTCTTC
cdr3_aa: CASVGRGAVLSYNEQFF

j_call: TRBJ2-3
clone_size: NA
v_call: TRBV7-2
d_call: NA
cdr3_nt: TGTGCCAGCAGCTTAGGGGGGTTAGGTTCTAGCACAGATACGCAGTATTTT
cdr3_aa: CASSLGGLGSSTDTQYF

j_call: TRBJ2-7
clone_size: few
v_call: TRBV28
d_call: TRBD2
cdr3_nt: TGTGCCAGCAGTCCCTTCCCCACTAGCGGGAGGGAATCCTACGAGCAGTACTTC
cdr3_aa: CASSPFPTSGRESYEQYF

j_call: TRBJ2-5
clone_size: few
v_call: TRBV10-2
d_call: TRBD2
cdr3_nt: TGCGCCAGCAGTGGGCCGATTGCGACTAGCGTCCTTCAAGAGACCCAGTACTTC
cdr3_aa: CASSGPIATSVLQETQYF

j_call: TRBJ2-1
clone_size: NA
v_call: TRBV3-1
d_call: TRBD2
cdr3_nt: TGTGCCAGCAGCCAACCCCGTGGGCTAGCGGGGGCAAGCAATGAGCAGTTCTTC
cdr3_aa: CASSQPRGLAGASNEQFF

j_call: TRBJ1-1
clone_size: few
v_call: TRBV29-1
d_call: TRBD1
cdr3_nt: TGCAGCGGTACAGGGGATCTGAGGGAGAGTGAAGCTTTCTTT
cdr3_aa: CSGTGDLRESEAFF

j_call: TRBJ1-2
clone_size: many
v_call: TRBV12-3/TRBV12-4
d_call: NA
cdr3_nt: TGTGCCAGCAGTTATGGGACGGCTAACTATGGCTACACCTTC
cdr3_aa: CASSYGTANYGYTF

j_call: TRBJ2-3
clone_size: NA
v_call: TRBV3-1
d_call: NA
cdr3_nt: TGTGCCAGCAGCCAAGTAAGCGCCCCAGCGGATACGCAGTATTTT
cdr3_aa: CASSQVSAPADTQYF

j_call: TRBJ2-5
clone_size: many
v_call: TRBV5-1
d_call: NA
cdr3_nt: TGCGCCAGCAGCTTGGTGGTAGCGGAAGAGACCCAGTACTTC
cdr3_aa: CASSLVVAEETQYF

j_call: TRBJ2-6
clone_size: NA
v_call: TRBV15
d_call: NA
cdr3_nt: TGTGCCACCAGCAGAGATTACGGGGCCAACGTCCTGACTTTC
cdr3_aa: CATSRDYGANVLTF

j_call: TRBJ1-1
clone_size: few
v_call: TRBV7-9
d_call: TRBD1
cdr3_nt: TGTGCCAGCAGCTGGGACAGGGGGATCACTGAAGCTTTCTTT
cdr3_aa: CASSWDRGITEAFF

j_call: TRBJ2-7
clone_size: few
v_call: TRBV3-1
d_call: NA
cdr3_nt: TGTGCCAGCAGCCAAGAGCGAAAACACGAGCAGTACTTC
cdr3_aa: CASSQERKHEQYF

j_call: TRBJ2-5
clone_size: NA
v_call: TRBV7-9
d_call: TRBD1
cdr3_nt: TGTGCCAGCAGCCGGGACAGGGGCTTCCAAGAGACCCAGTACTTC
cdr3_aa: CASSRDRGFQETQYF

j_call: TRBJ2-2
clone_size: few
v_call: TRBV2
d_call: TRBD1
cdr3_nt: TGTGCCAGCAGGCTCGCACCGGGACAGGGCGGCACCGGGGAGCTGTTTTTT
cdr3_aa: CASRLAPGQGGTGELFF

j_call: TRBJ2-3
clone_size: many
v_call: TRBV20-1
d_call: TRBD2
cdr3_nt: TGCAGCCTAGGAGTACGCGGGGGGGCCAGAGATACGCAGTATTTT
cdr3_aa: CSLGVRGGARDTQYF

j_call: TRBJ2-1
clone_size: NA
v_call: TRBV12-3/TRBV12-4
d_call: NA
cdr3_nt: TGTGCCAGCAGTTATAGCATCCATGAGCAGTTCTTC
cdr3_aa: CASSYSIHEQFF

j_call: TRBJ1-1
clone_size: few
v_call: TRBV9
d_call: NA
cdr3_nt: TGTGCCAGCAGCGTAGGGACACGGAACACTGAAGCTTTCTTT
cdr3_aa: CASSVGTRNTEAFF

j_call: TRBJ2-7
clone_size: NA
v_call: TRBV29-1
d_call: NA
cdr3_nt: TGCAGCGTTGAGTCGGGGCCTTCTGGTGAGCAGTACTTC
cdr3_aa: CSVESGPSGEQYF

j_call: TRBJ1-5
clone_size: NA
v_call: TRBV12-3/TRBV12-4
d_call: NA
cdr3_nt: TGTGCCAGCAAGCTTTACGGGATCAATCAGCCCCAGCATTTT
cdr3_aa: CASKLYGINQPQHF